This T cell receptor beta chain was sequenced for a study of CD8 T cells in Susac syndrome. This CDR3 is 15 amino acids long. V was pared by 4 bases and J by 5 bases, with 8 bases of the junction left unmatched. Per germline, CDR1 MRHNA and CDR2 SNTAGT. The authors reverse transcribed roughly 0.5 to 1 ug RNA with random hexamers. Via MiXCR, TCRdb re-called the immunoSEQ multiplex PCR reads, giving one row per CDR3 protein. The sample contains under 250,000 distinct CDR3 sequences, 80% to 95% of which appear only once. This TCR derives from a human donor with multiple sclerosis. V gene TRBV6-4 combines with J gene TRBJ2-3; TRBD1 aligns across 8 bases. What was sequenced was CD4+ T cells from PBMCs. The CDR3 sequence is CASSVLAGGRDTQYF. The DNA of the CDR3 is TGTGCCAGCAGTGTCCTGGCAGGGGGCAGAGATACGCAGTATTTT.